This TCR beta chain was sequenced in a study of blood T cell repertoires in COVID-19. Study in general: From T cells, B-cell-depleted T cells, or PBMCs came the material, which was cDNA or gDNA.

Cohort 3 donors were reported recovered after two negative PCRs, clearance, or symptom resolution. The method was immunoSEQ multiplex PCR; TCRdb's version includes in-frame clones alone and lacks a portion of them. The sample records about 140,000 clones, 60% to 80% being singletons. Germline V CDR1 and CDR2: ENHRY, SYGVKD. V was shortened by 2 bases and J by 0 bases, with 4 bases between the two germline ends. CDR3 length: 13 amino acids. The chain combines TRBV10-3 with TRBJ1-1; D is undetermined. The TCR was taken from a woman in her forties or fifties who had recovered from COVID-19. The sequencing sample was made of PBMCs or T cells enriched from blood (not recorded which). Here the CDR3 reads CAISEIMNTEAFF. DNA of the CDR3: TGTGCCATCAGTGAGATAATGAACACTGAAGCTTTCTTT.